These 18 T cell receptor beta chains came from one sample sequenced in a study of long-term antiretroviral therapy in people with HIV. Version v3.0 of the immunoSEQ assay was performed at survey level. The assay was immunoSEQ multiplex PCR, and TCRdb's table has in-frame clones only and misses some. In the table there are 25,000 to 35,000 clones, approximately 88% of which are singletons. The input for sequencing was unsorted PBMCs, taken 0.5 years after starting antiretroviral therapy. The receptors were sampled from a woman under 30 with HIV.

This chain links TRBV27 with TRBJ2-7; D gene uncertain. V shed 3 bases and J shed 3 bases, with 12 bases lying between them. Looked up from germline, CDR1 is MNHEY and CDR2 is SMNVEV (reference sequence). CDR3 length equals 14 residues. This CDR3 is CASSFPLDSYEQYF. The CDR3 DNA follows: TGTGCCAGCAGTTTCCCCCTCGATAGCTACGAGCAGTACTTC.

The chain is built from TRBV10-3 and TRBJ1-5; 11 positions match TRBD1. V was pared by 6 bases and J by 4 bases, with 5 bases of the junction left unmatched. The germline gives CDR1 ENHRY, CDR2 SYGVKD. This CDR3 spans 15 amino acids. CDR3 protein: CAISLDRGLNQPQHF. Here the CDR3 DNA reads TGTGCCATCAGCCTGGACAGGGGGCTTAATCAGCCCCAGCATTTT.

The chain joins TRBV6-5 to TRBJ1-4, with 8 bases identical to TRBD1. Trimming at V came to 5 bases and at J to 6 bases, leaving 5 bases not matched to a gene. This CDR3 contains 14 residues. CDR1 and CDR2 from the germline V gene are MNHEY and SVGAGI. As DNA, the CDR3 is TGTGCCAGCAGTCGACAGGGGTGGGATGAAAAACTGTTTTTT. This codes for CASSRQGWDEKLFF.

This chain uses TRBV28 with TRBJ2-7, with D maybe TRBD2 (6 bases). CDR3 length equals 17 residues. The germline CDR1 and CDR2 sequences are MDHEN and SYDVKM. Trimming shortened V by 2 bases and J by 3 bases, and 20 bases separated the two germline ends. In nucleotides, the CDR3 is TGTGCCAGCAGTTTAAATCGCTGGGGGGTTGAGATCTACGAGCAGTACTTC. Amino acids: CASSLNRWGVEIYEQYF.

This clone was seen once. The chain couples TRBV2 to TRBJ2-5; 7 bases match TRBD1. J was trimmed by 0 bases and V by 6 bases; bases with no gene match: 7. CDR1 SNHLY and CDR2 FYNNEI come from the germline V gene. This CDR3 contains 15 residues. The CDR3 spells CASRDRDRDQETQYF. DNA for the CDR3: TGTGCCAGCAGGGACCGGGACAGAGACCAAGAGACCCAGTACTTC.

This rearrangement joins TRBV7-2 to TRBJ2-7; 7 bases are a match to TRBD1. This CDR3 has 14 amino acids. Per germline, CDR1 SGHTA and CDR2 FQGNSA. With 4 bases clipped from V and 9 bases from J, the junction kept 12 bases outside the gene matches. This CDR3 is CASSYGQVYTGQYF. Written as DNA, the CDR3 is TGTGCCAGCAGCTACGGACAGGTATATACGGGGCAGTACTTC.

This chain links TRBV27 with TRBJ2-1, with D maybe TRBD2 (6 bases). The V gene's germline CDR1 is MNHEY and CDR2 SMNVEV (reference sequence). The V gene lost 3 bases and the J gene lost 4 bases, with 10 bases spanning the gap. CDR3 length: 14 residues. In nucleotides, the CDR3 is TGTGCCAGCAGTTTGCGGGGAACATACAATGAGCAGTTCTTC. Protein: CASSLRGTYNEQFF.

The chain is built from TRBV19 and TRBJ2-7; 11 bases are shared with TRBD1. There are 15 residues in the CDR3. The ends lost 4 bases at V and 5 bases at J; junction bases unmatched: 7. CDR1 and CDR2 (germline): LNHDA, SQIVND (reference sequence). The CDR3 loop is CASSTRTGGIDEQYF. The CDR3 DNA reads as TGTGCCAGTAGTACCAGGACAGGGGGCATCGACGAGCAGTACTTC.

The V and J genes are TRBV19 and TRBJ2-1; 7 bases fit TRBD2. There are 16 residues in the CDR3. With V trimmed by 2 bases and J by 5 bases, 9 bases remained unmatched. CDR1 is LNHDA and CDR2 is SQIVND in the germline V gene (reference sequence). The CDR3 here is CASSIIRDYLNNEQFF. The CDR3 coding sequence is TGTGCCAGTAGTATAATTCGGGACTACCTTAACAATGAGCAGTTCTTC.

This sequence joins TRBV27 and TRBJ2-3, with 8 bases fitting TRBD1. Per the germline V gene, CDR1 is MNHEY and CDR2 is SMNVEV (reference sequence). The CDR3 consists of 15 residues. Losses at the gene ends were 3 bases for V and 0 bases for J; bases not matched to a gene: 2. The DNA of the CDR3 is TGTGCCAGCAGTTTGGGGACAGGAAGCACAGATACGCAGTATTTT. Its translation: CASSLGTGSTDTQYF.

The rearrangement joins TRBV7-4 to TRBJ2-1; TRBD1 matches 10 bases. V lost 5 bases and J lost 3; bases outside the gene matches: 4. Germline CDR1 is SGHVT and CDR2 is SQSDAQ. The CDR3 runs to 15 residues. CDR3 DNA: TGTGCCAGCAGCCCCCGGGACAGGGGCTACAATGAGCAGTTCTTC. Its translation is CASSPRDRGYNEQFF.

The chain recombines TRBV28 with TRBJ2-1, with D hard to call. Germline CDR1 reads MDHEN; CDR2 reads SYDVKM. The V end lost 6 bases, the J end lost 0 bases, and 15 bases lay between the germline ends. The length of the CDR3 is 16 residues. The CDR3 DNA follows: TGTGCCAGCAGACCAACGGACGTGAGCTCCTACAATGAGCAGTTCTTC. Protein sequence: CASRPTDVSSYNEQFF. Looking up the rest from reference TRBV28 and TRBJ2-1 gives the full variable domain: DVKVTQSSRYLVKRTGEKVFLECVQDMDHENMFWYRQDPGLGLRLIYFSYDVKMKEKGDIPEGYSVSREKKERFSLILESASTNQTSMYLCASRPTDVSSYNEQFFGPGTRLTVL.

V and J are TRBV11-2 and TRBJ2-5; D is undetermined. Germline V lookup: CDR1 SGHAT, CDR2 FQNNGV. V was pared by 1 base and J by 1 base, with 7 bases between. CDR3 length: 14 amino acids. The CDR3 spells CASSLGQVQETQYF. The CDR3 bases are TGTGCCAGCAGCTTAGGACAAGTCCAAGAGACCCAGTACTTC.

The J gene is TRBJ1-2, the V gene TRBV19, with 8 positions matching TRBD1. The CDR3 extends over 14 amino acids. In germline, CDR1 is LNHDA, CDR2 SQIVND (reference sequence). Losses at the gene ends were 6 bases for V and 4 bases for J; bases not matched to a gene: 7. The CDR3 spells CASRKQGGIYGYTF. The CDR3 DNA follows: TGTGCCAGTAGGAAACAGGGGGGAATCTATGGCTACACCTTC.

This chain joins TRBV6-1 and TRBJ2-7; no reliable D call. The CDR3 covers 16 residues. Germline CDR1 reads MNHNS; CDR2 reads SASEGT. Trimming cost V 0 bases and J 0 bases, with 12 bases left between them. Here the CDR3 DNA reads TGTGCCAGCAGTGAAGCTTCAGCGAGGAGCTCCTACGAGCAGTACTTC. Amino acid sequence: CASSEASARSSYEQYF.

Only a few counts were recorded for this clone. V is TRBV7-2 and J is TRBJ2-7, with a weak D call TRBD1 (5 bases). The CDR3 spans 14 residues. Germline assignment: CDR1 SGHTA and CDR2 FQGNSA. V was clipped by 4 bases and J by 0 bases, with 10 bases between them. CDR3 nucleotides: TGTGCCAGCAGCTCCGACAGATACTCCTACGAGCAGTACTTC. This sequence encodes CASSSDRYSYEQYF.

This sequence joins TRBV5-4 and TRBJ2-1, with TRBD2 matching 9 bases. Germline V CDR1 and CDR2: SGHNT, YYREEE (reference sequence). The junction had 3 bases not matched to a gene; V was cut back by 0 bases and J by 5 bases. This CDR3 has 15 amino acids. For the CDR3, the DNA is TGTGCCAGCAGCTTGGGGGGACTAGCAAACAATGAGCAGTTCTTC. Protein product: CASSLGGLANNEQFF.

V usage is TRBV6-4 and J usage is TRBJ2-3; TRBD1 matches at 9 bases. V lost 0 bases and J lost 9; bases outside the gene matches: 7. Germline lookup yields CDR1 MRHNA and CDR2 SNTAGT. This CDR3 has 15 amino acids. CDR3 sequence reads: CASSDSDRGGCTQYF. In DNA form, the CDR3 reads TGTGCCAGCAGTGACTCGGACAGGGGAGGGTGCACGCAGTATTTT.